The clone carrying this T cell receptor beta chain was observed a handful of times. What it binds is not known. Trimming left V 0 bases short and J 2 bases short, with 8 bases between. This CDR3 spans 16 amino acids. The data belong to a study of post-analysis software for immune sequencing data. Study results and limitations: Five or six TRBV segments, TRBV5-6, TRBV5-1 and TRBV20-1 among them, were found more frequent in patients than controls. Same-batch preparations were strongly co-clustered by F measure. People with multiple sclerosis had a significantly lower normalized Chao1 diversity than controls did.

Carried by the TCR beta cDNA libraries were unique molecular identifiers. In TCRdb, the PCR reads were re-called with MiXCR into one record per CDR3 protein. The sample records some 370,000 distinct CDR3 sequences, roughly 35% being singletons. The chain recombines TRBV12-3 or TRBV12-4 with TRBJ2-6, with D hard to call. This clonotype was obtained from a girl under 18 with multiple sclerosis. The sample taken for sequencing was blood. The CDR3: CASSLASDPGANVLTF. Written as DNA, the CDR3 is TGTGCCAGCAGTTTAGCATCAGACCCTGGGGCCAACGTCCTGACTTTC.